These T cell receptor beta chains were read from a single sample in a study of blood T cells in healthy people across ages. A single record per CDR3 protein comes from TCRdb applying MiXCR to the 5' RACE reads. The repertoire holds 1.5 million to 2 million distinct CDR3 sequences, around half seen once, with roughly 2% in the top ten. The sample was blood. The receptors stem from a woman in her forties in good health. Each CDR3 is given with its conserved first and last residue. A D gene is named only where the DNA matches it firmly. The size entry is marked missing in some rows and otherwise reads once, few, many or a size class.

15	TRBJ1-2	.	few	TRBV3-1	CASSLFRGFDYGYTF	TGTGCCAGCAGCCTATTTAGGGGTTTCGACTATGGCTACACCTTC
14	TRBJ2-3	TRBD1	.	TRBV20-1	CSAIRTGAAGTQYF	TGCAGTGCTATAAGGACAGGGGCGGCAGGTACGCAGTATTTT
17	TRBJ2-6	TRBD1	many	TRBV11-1	CASNYRDSASGANVLTF	TGTGCCAGCAACTACCGGGACAGCGCCTCTGGGGCCAACGTCCTGACTTTC
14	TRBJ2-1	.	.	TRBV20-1	CSARDRFWGNEQFF	TGCAGTGCTAGAGATCGTTTTTGGGGTAATGAGCAGTTCTTC
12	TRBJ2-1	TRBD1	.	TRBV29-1	CSVRTGVDEQFF	TGCAGCGTGAGGACAGGGGTAGATGAGCAGTTCTTC
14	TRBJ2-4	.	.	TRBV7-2	CTSSLAPGLNIQYF	TGTACCAGCAGCTTAGCGCCAGGGCTGAACATTCAGTACTTC
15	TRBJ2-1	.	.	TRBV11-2	CASSPRIGGYNEQFF	TGTGCCAGCAGCCCCAGAATAGGGGGTTACAATGAGCAGTTCTTC
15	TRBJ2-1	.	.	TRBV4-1	CASSKTEISYNEQFF	TGCGCCAGCAGCAAGACTGAGATCTCCTACAATGAGCAGTTCTTC
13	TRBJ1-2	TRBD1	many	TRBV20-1	CSARDRGGNGYTF	TGCAGTGCTAGGGACAGGGGAGGGAATGGCTACACCTTC
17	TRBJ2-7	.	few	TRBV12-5	CASGLGHTPGLGYEQYF	TGTGCTAGTGGTTTGGGACACACCCCAGGGTTGGGCTACGAGCAGTACTTC
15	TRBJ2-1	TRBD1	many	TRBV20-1	CSAIGTGGSSDEQFF	TGCAGTGCCATTGGGACAGGGGGTTCTAGCGATGAGCAGTTCTTC
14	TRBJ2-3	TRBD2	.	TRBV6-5	CASTKRGGTDTQYF	TGTGCCAGTACCAAGCGGGGGGGCACAGATACGCAGTATTTT
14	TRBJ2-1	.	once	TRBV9	CASSSKGQYNEQFF	TGTGCCAGCAGCTCAAAAGGACAGTACAATGAGCAGTTCTTC
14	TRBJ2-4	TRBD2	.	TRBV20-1	CSASLAGGKNIQYF	TGCAGTGCTAGTCTGGCGGGGGGGAAAAACATTCAGTACTTC
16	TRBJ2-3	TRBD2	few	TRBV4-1	CASSPRTSGGAYTQYF	TGCGCCAGCAGCCCCCGCACTAGCGGGGGGGCATATACGCAGTATTTT
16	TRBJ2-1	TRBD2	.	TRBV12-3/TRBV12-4	CASSLVSGARGNEQFF	TGTGCCAGCAGTTTAGTTAGCGGGGCTCGCGGCAATGAGCAGTTCTTC
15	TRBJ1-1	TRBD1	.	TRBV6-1	CASSEPGTGGGEAFF	TGTGCCAGCAGCGAACCTGGGACAGGGGGCGGTGAAGCTTTCTTT
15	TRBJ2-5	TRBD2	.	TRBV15	CATSRVRGTGETQYF	TGTGCCACCAGCAGAGTGCGGGGGACGGGGGAGACCCAGTACTTC
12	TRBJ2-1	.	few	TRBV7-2	CASSEEGNEQFF	TGTGCCAGCAGCGAGGAGGGGAATGAGCAGTTCTTC
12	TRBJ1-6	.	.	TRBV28	CASSLGTSPLHF	TGTGCCAGCAGCTTGGGGACTTCACCCCTCCACTTT
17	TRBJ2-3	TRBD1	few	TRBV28	CASSSSPGQGDPDTQYF	TGTGCCAGCAGTTCCTCGCCGGGACAGGGTGATCCAGATACGCAGTATTTT
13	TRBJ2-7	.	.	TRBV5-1	CASSFTGRDEQYF	TGCGCCAGCAGCTTTACGGGCAGGGACGAGCAGTACTTC
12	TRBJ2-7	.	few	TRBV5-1	CASSWQFYEQYF	TGCGCCAGCAGCTGGCAGTTTTACGAGCAGTACTTC
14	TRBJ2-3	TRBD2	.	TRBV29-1	CSVELAGGADTQYF	TGCAGCGTTGAACTAGCGGGGGGGGCAGATACGCAGTATTTT
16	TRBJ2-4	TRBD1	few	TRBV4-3	CASSQSGTGPRNIQYF	TGCGCCAGCAGCCAATCCGGGACAGGGCCTAGGAACATTCAGTACTTC
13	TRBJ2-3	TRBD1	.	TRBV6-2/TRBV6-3	CASSPGQIDTQYF	TGTGCCAGCAGTCCGGGACAGATAGATACGCAGTATTTT
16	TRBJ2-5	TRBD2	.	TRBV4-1	CASSQGPLAGGETQYF	TGCGCCAGCAGCCAAGGACCCCTAGCGGGGGGAGAGACCCAGTACTTC
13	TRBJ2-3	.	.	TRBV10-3	CAISDDRSDTQYF	TGTGCCATCAGTGACGATAGGTCGGATACGCAGTATTTT
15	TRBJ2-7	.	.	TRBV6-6	CASRAPRDSPYEQYF	TGTGCCAGCAGGGCCCCTCGAGACAGTCCCTACGAGCAGTACTTC
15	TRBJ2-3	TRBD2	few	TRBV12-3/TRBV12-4	CASTPFAGGGDTQYF	TGTGCCAGCACCCCGTTCGCGGGGGGCGGAGATACGCAGTATTTT
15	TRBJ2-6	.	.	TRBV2	CASSEGFPGANVLTF	TGTGCCAGCAGTGAAGGGTTTCCTGGGGCCAACGTCCTGACTTTC
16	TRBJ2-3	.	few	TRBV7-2	CASSFRTGGRTDTQYF	TGTGCCAGCAGCTTTCGAACGGGGGGCCGCACAGATACGCAGTATTTT
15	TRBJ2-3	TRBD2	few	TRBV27	CASSQQLATTDTQYF	TGTGCCAGCAGTCAGCAACTAGCGACCACAGATACGCAGTATTTT
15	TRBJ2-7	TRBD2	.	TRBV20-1	CSAYPISGSSYEQYF	TGCAGTGCCTACCCCATTAGCGGGAGCTCCTACGAGCAGTACTTC
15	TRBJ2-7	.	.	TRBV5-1	CASSSSGQIYYEQYF	TGCGCCAGCAGCTCTTCGGGACAAATATACTACGAGCAGTACTTC
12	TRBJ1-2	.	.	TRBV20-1	CRLRWIAGGYTF	TGCCGGTTGCGGTGGATAGCGGGGGGCTACACCTTC